These 18 T cell receptor beta chains came from one sample sequenced in a study of blood T cell repertoires in COVID-19. The data were produced by immunoSEQ multiplex PCR, yet TCRdb's version contains in-frame clones alone and is incomplete. The sample consists of tens of thousands of clones, approximately 81% of them appearing once. What was sequenced was peripheral blood. The receptors were gathered from a woman older than 75 with active or convalescent COVID-19.

The chain has TRBV19 and TRBJ1-1; no definite D call. Per germline, CDR1 LNHDA and CDR2 SQIVND (reference sequence). Trimming removed 3 bases at V and 4 bases at J, with 12 bases between. The CDR3 sequence is 14 residues long. The CDR3 spells CASSIQREGTEAFF. The CDR3 bases are TGTGCCAGTAGTATCCAGAGGGAAGGCACTGAAGCTTTCTTT.

The CDR3 DNA follows: TGTGCCAGCATTGGCGGGTCAAAGAGCACAGATACGCAGTATTTT. Amino acids: CASIGGSKSTDTQYF. This sequence joins TRBV28 and TRBJ2-3, with a weak D call TRBD2 (5 bases). CDR1 and CDR2 from the germline V gene are MDHEN and SYDVKM. With 7 bases removed from V and 0 bases from J, the gap between germline ends came to 14 bases. This CDR3 region has 15 residues. The full variable domain, with the rest looked up from reference TRBV28 and TRBJ2-3, is DVKVTQSSRYLVKRTGEKVFLECVQDMDHENMFWYRQDPGLGLRLIYFSYDVKMKEKGDIPEGYSVSREKKERFSLILESASTNQTSMYLCASIGGSKSTDTQYFGPGTRLTVL.

The rearrangement uses TRBV25-1 and TRBJ1-3; 7 positions match TRBD1. CDR1 MGHDK and CDR2 SYGVNS come from the germline V gene. Trimming cost V 3 bases and J 2 bases; bases outside gene matches: 1. This CDR3 has 14 amino acids. CDR3 in DNA: TGTGCCAGCAGTGACGACAGGGCTGGAAACACCATATATTTT. Translated, it gives CASSDDRAGNTIYF.

The J gene is TRBJ1-5, the V gene TRBV19; D may be TRBD1 (6 bases). Trimming cost V 3 bases and J 4 bases, with 13 bases left between them. The CDR3 consists of 15 residues. In germline, CDR1 is LNHDA, CDR2 SQIVND (reference sequence). CDR3 in DNA: TGTGCCAGTAGTATTCTAAGACAGGAGAATCAGCCCCAGCATTTT. Its protein is CASSILRQENQPQHF.

In the case of this clone: Other DNA sequences from this sample encode an identical CDR3 as well. This chain uses TRBV9 with TRBJ1-4, with D tentatively TRBD1 (5 bases). V gave up 1 base and J gave up 6 bases, with 13 bases separating them. Germline V gene sequence: CDR1 SGDLS, CDR2 YYNGEE. The CDR3 extends over 15 amino acids. The chain's CDR3 is CASSVRGEVDEKLFF. As DNA, the CDR3 is TGTGCCAGCAGCGTACGGGGGGAAGTGGATGAAAAACTGTTTTTT.

The chain joins TRBV15 to TRBJ2-7; D perhaps matches TRBD2 (7 bases). Germline loops: CDR1 LNHNV, CDR2 YYDKDF (reference sequence). This CDR3 region has 13 residues. Trimming removed 7 bases at V and 6 bases at J, with 16 bases between. The CDR3 DNA reads as TGTGCCACCAACCTGGGGGGGCCGGGCGAGCAGTACTTC. This sequence encodes CATNLGGPGEQYF.

V and J are TRBV4-1 and TRBJ1-6; TRBD1 might be the D (5 bases). V lost 0 bases and J lost 5, with 11 bases in between. The CDR3 covers 16 residues. Looked up from germline, CDR1 is MGHRA and CDR2 is YSYEKL. The CDR3 coding sequence is TGCGCCAGCAGCCAAGAAGCGCAGGGTAATAATTCACCCCTCCACTTT. It specifies CASSQEAQGNNSPLHF.

This chain uses TRBV19 with TRBJ1-1, with TRBD1 matching 7 bases. Germline V gene lookup returns CDR1 LNHDA and CDR2 SQIVND (reference sequence). Trimming removed 9 bases from V and 5 bases from J; junction bases left unmatched: 12. The CDR3 covers 14 residues. CDR3 nucleotides: TGTGCCAGCTCAAAGGGGGCGCCGGTAACTGAAGCTTTCTTT. It specifies CASSKGAPVTEAFF. Full variable domain (remainder filled in from reference TRBV19 and TRBJ1-1): DGGITQSPKYLFRKEGQNVTLSCEQNLNHDAMYWYRQDPGQGLRLIYYSQIVNDFQKGDIAEGYSVSREKKESFPLTVTSAQKNPTAFYLCASSKGAPVTEAFFGQGTRLTVV.

V gene TRBV7-9 combines with J gene TRBJ1-2; possible D gene TRBD1, 6 bases. V gave up 0 bases and J gave up 7 bases, with 15 bases separating them. The germline gives CDR1 SEHNR, CDR2 FQNEAQ (reference sequence). The CDR3 spans 15 residues. CDR3 sequence (DNA): TGTGCCAGCAGCTTAGCGGCCCGGGGGGGGGCTGGCTACACCTTC. It codes for CASSLAARGGAGYTF.

The chain couples TRBV20-1 to TRBJ1-1; D gene ambiguous. The germline V gene has CDR1 DFQATT and CDR2 SNEGSKA (reference sequence). Deletions cut 3 bases from V and 4 bases from J, with 3 bases between. The CDR3 loop spans 10 amino acids. CDR3 amino acids: CSASRTEAFF. As DNA, the CDR3 is TGCAGTGCTAGCCGCACTGAAGCTTTCTTT.

This clone was detected a few times. This chain's CDR3 is CSASRRGDNQPQHF. The CDR3 region has the DNA TGCAGTGCTAGTCGCAGGGGCGACAATCAGCCCCAGCATTTT. The chain is built from TRBV20-1 and TRBJ1-5; perhaps TRBD1 as D (6 bases). V was shortened by 3 bases and J by 3 bases, with 12 bases between the two germline ends. Per the germline V gene, CDR1 is DFQATT and CDR2 is SNEGSKA (reference sequence). This CDR3 has 14 amino acids.

The J gene is TRBJ1-2, the V gene TRBV2; possible D gene TRBD1, 6 bases. The CDR3 has 13 residues. The V gene lost 4 bases and the J gene lost 9 bases, with 15 bases spanning the gap. CDR1 and CDR2 (germline): SNHLY, FYNNEI. The CDR3 DNA reads as TGTGCCAGCAGTGTAACAGGGATAGCGAGCTACACCTTC. It is translated as CASSVTGIASYTF.

The V call is TRBV5-5, the J call TRBJ2-4; TRBD1 agrees at 7 bases. Germline CDR1 and CDR2: SGHKS and YYEKEE (reference sequence). V trimming: 2 bases; J trimming: 5 bases; junction bases outside the gene matches: 7. The CDR3 is 15 amino acids. As DNA, the CDR3 is TGTGCCAGCAGCTTACAGGGGCGCCCCCAAAACATTCAGTACTTC. Protein: CASSLQGRPQNIQYF.

The rearrangement joins TRBV12-3 or TRBV12-4 to TRBJ1-1, with 7 bases identical to TRBD1. J lost 4 bases, V lost 3 bases, and 2 bases had no gene match. This CDR3 comprises 13 residues. CDR3 loop: CASSFDRATEAFF. The CDR3 region has the DNA TGTGCCAGCAGTTTTGACAGGGCCACTGAAGCTTTCTTT.

The chain combines TRBV11-2 with TRBJ2-3; the match to TRBD2 covers 11 bases. The germline CDR1 and CDR2 sequences are SGHAT and FQNNGV. The ends lost 5 bases at V and 2 bases at J; junction bases unmatched: 12. This CDR3 spans 18 amino acids. The CDR3 DNA follows: TGTGCCAGCAGCCCCCGACTGGAACTAGCGGGGGACACAGATACGCAGTATTTT. The encoded protein is CASSPRLELAGDTDTQYF.

The chain recombines TRBV6-2 or TRBV6-3 with TRBJ2-7; tentative D call: TRBD2 (5 bases). CDR3 length: 14 residues. Germline V gene sequence: CDR1 MNHEY, CDR2 SVGEGT. V was cut by 7 bases and J by 2 bases, with 15 bases left in between. In DNA form, the CDR3 reads TGTGCCAGCATCCCCGCGGGTCCTACCTACGAGCAGTACTTC. Its protein product is CASIPAGPTYEQYF.

The gene calls are TRBV6-2 or TRBV6-3 and TRBJ2-3; 15 bases fit TRBD2. The V and J ends lost 4 bases and 7 bases, in that order; junction bases with no gene match: 9. CDR1 and CDR2 (germline): MNHEY, SVGEGT. The CDR3 is 17 amino acids. DNA of the CDR3: TGTGCCAGCAGTTTTCCGGGACTAGCGGGGGGAACTTATACGCAGTATTTT. Its translation is CASSFPGLAGGTYTQYF.

This clone has more than one count but fewer than ten. This chain connects TRBV6-2 or TRBV6-3 to TRBJ2-2; TRBD1 matches at 10 bases. Trimming cost V 6 bases and J 6 bases; bases outside gene matches: 4. Per the germline V gene, CDR1 is MNHEY and CDR2 is SVGEGT. The length of the CDR3 is 14 residues. The CDR3 loop reads CASSSGQGAGELFF. The CDR3 bases are TGTGCCAGCAGCAGTGGACAGGGGGCCGGGGAGCTGTTTTTT.